This T cell receptor (beta chain) was sequenced during a study of shared clonotypes between healthy human individuals. Study-level points and caveats: Specimens sampled were limited to blood, with tissue repertoires likely differing.

Germline V gene sequence: CDR1 KGHSH, CDR2 LQKENI. The CDR3 sequence is 14 residues long. Between the trimmed V and J ends, which lost 8 bases and 2 bases, there was a span of 15 bases. Splitting the CD4+ cells yielded a CD45RA+ naive subset and a CD45RA-negative memory subset. Each PCR replicate from the sorted subsets contained 150 to 250 ng DNA, which is about 31,000 T cell genomes. Clones were read by immunoSEQ multiplex PCR, and TCRdb kept only the in-frame ones, dropping some. The sample shows 2,500,000 or so clones, 90% to 95% of them seen only once. Worth noting for this clone: Its specificity is unknown.

The receptor comes from a man aged 18-30 years in good health. The V call is TRBV18, the J call TRBJ1-1, with D perhaps TRBD1 (6 bases). What was sequenced was naive CD4+ T cells sorted from blood. Subset specified: CD45RA+ positively selected. The CDR3 DNA is TGTGCCAGCCAGACCACAGGGTTCAACACTGAAGCTTTCTTT. Encoded protein: CASQTTGFNTEAFF.